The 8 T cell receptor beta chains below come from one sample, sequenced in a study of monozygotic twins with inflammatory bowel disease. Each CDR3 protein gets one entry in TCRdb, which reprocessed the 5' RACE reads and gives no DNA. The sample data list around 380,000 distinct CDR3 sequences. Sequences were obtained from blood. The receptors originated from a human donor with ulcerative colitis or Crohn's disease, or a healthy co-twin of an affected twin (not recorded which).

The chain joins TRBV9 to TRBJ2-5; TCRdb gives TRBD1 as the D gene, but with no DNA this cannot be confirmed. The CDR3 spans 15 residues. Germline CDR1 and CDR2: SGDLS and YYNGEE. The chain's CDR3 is CASSVVGAVQETQYF.

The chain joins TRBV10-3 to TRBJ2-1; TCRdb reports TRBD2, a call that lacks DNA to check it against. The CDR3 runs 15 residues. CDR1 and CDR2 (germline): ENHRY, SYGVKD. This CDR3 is CAISGAGPSYNEQFF.

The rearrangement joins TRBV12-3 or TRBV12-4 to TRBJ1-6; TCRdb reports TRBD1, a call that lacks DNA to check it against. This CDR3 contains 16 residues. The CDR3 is CASSYLPGTVNSPLHF.

CDR3 amino acids: CASWRTGPTTNYGYTF. This sequence joins TRBV2 and TRBJ1-2; with no DNA, the TCRdb D assignment of TRBD1 cannot be verified. The CDR3 totals 16 residues. Germline CDR1 is SNHLY and CDR2 is FYNNEI.

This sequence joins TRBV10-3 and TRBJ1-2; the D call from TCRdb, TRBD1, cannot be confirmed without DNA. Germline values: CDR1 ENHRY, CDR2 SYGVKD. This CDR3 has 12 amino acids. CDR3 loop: CAIDPDGSGYTF.

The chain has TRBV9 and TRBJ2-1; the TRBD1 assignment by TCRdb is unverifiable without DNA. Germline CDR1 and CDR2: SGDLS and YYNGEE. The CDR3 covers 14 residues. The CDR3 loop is CASSTTTGLNEQFF.

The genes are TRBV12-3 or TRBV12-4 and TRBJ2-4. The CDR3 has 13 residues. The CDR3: CASSWGSENIQYF.

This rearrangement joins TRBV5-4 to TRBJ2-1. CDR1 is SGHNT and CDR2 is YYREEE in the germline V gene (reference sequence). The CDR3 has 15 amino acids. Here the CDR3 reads CASSSGNDIKNEQFF.